The entry below gives a single T cell receptor (beta chain) sequence along with its context. The sample's time point: persistent/refractory GD, antithyroid drugs over 5 years with positive TRAb. PBMC RNA served as the TCR library source. The patients included were those that came from an endocrinology department in Xi'an, China. The authors built TCR beta libraries using iRepertoire HTBI primers and Arm-PCR of CDR3 regions. MiXCR was run by TCRdb on the multiplex PCR reads, yielding one entry per CDR3 protein. The table shows under 450,000 distinct CDR3 sequences, with around 20% occurring only once. The source of the sample is a study of regulatory T cells in long-lasting Graves disease. Germline V lookup: CDR1 SGHTA, CDR2 FQGNSA. The length of the CDR3 is 14 residues. Trimming stripped 1 base from V and 7 bases from J, with 11 bases between.

This clonotype was sampled from a female donor with Graves disease. The V call is TRBV7-2, the J call TRBJ2-1, with D unresolved. Sequencing was performed on peripheral blood mononuclear cells (PBMCs), taken when the disease was refractory, from a patient treated with antithyroid drugs. The CDR3 DNA follows: TGTGCCAGCAGCTTAGGGAGTGTTAGGAATGAGCAGTTCTTC. Amino acid sequence: CASSLGSVRNEQFF. The full variable domain, its missing parts supplied by reference TRBV7-2 and TRBJ2-1, is GAGVSQSPSNKVTEKGKDVELRCDPISGHTALYWYRQSLGQGLEFLIYFQGNSAPDKSGLPSDRFSAERTGGSVSTLTIQRTQQEDSAVYLCASSLGSVRNEQFFGPGTRLTVL.